The 5 T cell receptor beta chains listed next were all sequenced from one sample in a study. TCRdb redid the calling of the 5' RACE reads with MiXCR, one entry per CDR3 protein. The table shows approximately 44,000 distinct CDR3 sequences, with over 25% occurring only once. Sequenced input: memory CD4+ T cells sorted from a lymph node. Documented subset: memory CD4+ T cells, CD4+CD45RO+CD25-. All receptors derive from a female donor with breast cancer.

The chain employs TRBV28 and TRBJ1-6; 7 positions match TRBD1. The germline V gene has CDR1 MDHEN and CDR2 SYDVKM. The CDR3 extends over 14 amino acids. Here the CDR3 reads CARQGKRGNSPLHF. Written as DNA, the CDR3 is TGTGCGAGACAGGGAAAAAGGGGGAATTCACCCCTCCACTTT.

The V and J genes are TRBV6-1 and TRBJ2-3; D not resolved. The germline gives CDR1 MNHNS, CDR2 SASEGT. CDR3 length: 14 amino acids. V was trimmed by 5 bases and J by 3 bases, leaving 12 bases between them. The CDR3 bases are TGTGCCAGCAGTTACTCGTCCGGAACAGATACGCAGTATTTT. The encoded protein is CASSYSSGTDTQYF.

This clonotype was seen a handful of times. The V and J genes are TRBV4-3 and TRBJ2-7; D is undetermined. The CDR3 spans 16 residues. Germline V CDR1 and CDR2: LGHNA, YSLEER. The V and J ends lost 2 bases and 0 bases respectively, with 14 bases between them. CDR3 sequence (DNA): TGCGCCAGCAGCCAAACCACAGAGATTAGCTCCTACGAGCAGTACTTC. It encodes CASSQTTEISSYEQYF.

The CDR3 region has the DNA TGTGCCAGCAGCCCCCGACTAGCGGGAGTACTCGACGAGCAGTACTTC. Its protein is CASSPRLAGVLDEQYF. The chain recombines TRBV11-2 with TRBJ2-7; 12 nucleotides match TRBD2. Germline V CDR1 and CDR2: SGHAT, FQNNGV. After removal of 5 bases from V and 5 bases from J, the junction contained 10 bases not matched to a gene. The CDR3 contains 16 residues.

The table lists this clonotype with a few counts. The chain carries TRBV5-1 and TRBJ2-7; 9 bases line up with TRBD1. The CDR3 totals 12 residues. J was trimmed by 6 bases and V by 7 bases; bases with no gene match: 5. Germline lookup yields CDR1 SGHRS and CDR2 YFSETQ. CDR3 nucleotides: TGCGCCAGCGGGGGACAGGGAACCGAGCAGTACTTC. Amino acids: CASGGQGTEQYF.